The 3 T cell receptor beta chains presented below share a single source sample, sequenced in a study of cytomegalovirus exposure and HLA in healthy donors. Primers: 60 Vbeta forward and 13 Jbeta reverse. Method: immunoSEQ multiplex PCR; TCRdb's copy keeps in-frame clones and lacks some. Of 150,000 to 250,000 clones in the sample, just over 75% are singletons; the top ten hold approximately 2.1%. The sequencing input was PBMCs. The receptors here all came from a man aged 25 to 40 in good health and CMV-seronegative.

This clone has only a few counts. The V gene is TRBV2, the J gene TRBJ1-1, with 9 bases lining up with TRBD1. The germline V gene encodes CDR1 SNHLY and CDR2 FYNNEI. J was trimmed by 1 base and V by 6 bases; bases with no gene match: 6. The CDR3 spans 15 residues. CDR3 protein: CASRRGQGRNTEAFF. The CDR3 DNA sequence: TGTGCCAGCAGGAGAGGACAGGGGAGGAACACTGAAGCTTTCTTT.

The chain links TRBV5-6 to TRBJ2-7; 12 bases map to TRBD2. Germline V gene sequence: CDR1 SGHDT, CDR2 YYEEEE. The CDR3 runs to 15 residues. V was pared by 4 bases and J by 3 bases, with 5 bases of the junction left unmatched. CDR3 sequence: CASSGGLAGNYEQYF. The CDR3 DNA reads TGTGCCAGCAGCGGAGGACTAGCGGGAAACTACGAGCAGTACTTC.

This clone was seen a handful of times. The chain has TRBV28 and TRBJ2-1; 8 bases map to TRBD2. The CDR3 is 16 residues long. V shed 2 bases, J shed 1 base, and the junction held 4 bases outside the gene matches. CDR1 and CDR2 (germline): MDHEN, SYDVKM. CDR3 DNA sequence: TGTGCCAGCAGTTTAGGAGCTAGCGGGTCCTACAATGAGCAGTTCTTC. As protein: CASSLGASGSYNEQFF.